These 6 T cell receptor beta chains originate from one sample sequenced in a study of T cells after yellow fever vaccination. TCRdb reanalysed the 5' RACE reads using MiXCR and keeps one entry per CDR3 protein. The sample includes roughly 150,000 distinct CDR3 sequences, just over 6.5% of them seen just once. Material: CD4+ T cells sorted from PBMCs, obtained 10 days after the yellow fever booster vaccination. Source of these receptors: a young man who received the YFV17D yellow fever vaccine.

This clonotype was counted ten times or more. V and J are TRBV5-1 and TRBJ2-1, with D tentatively TRBD1 or TRBD2 (5 bases each). CDR3 length: 15 amino acids. V lost 1 base to trimming and J lost 4 bases, with 12 bases between them. Germline assignment: CDR1 SGHRS and CDR2 YFSETQ. The CDR3 spells CASSLSGGFYNEQFF. CDR3 nucleotides: TGCGCCAGCAGCTTGTCTGGGGGATTTTACAATGAGCAGTTCTTC.

This clonotype was seen repeatedly, ten times or more. The chain joins TRBV29-1 to TRBJ2-2; D not certain. The germline CDR1 and CDR2 sequences are SQVTM and ANQGSEA. Deletions cut 4 bases from V and 4 bases from J, with 4 bases between. This CDR3 is built from 11 residues. The CDR3 nucleotides read TGCAGCGTTGGAGGCACCGGGGAGCTGTTTTTT. Its translation: CSVGGTGELFF.

This clonotype appeared a few times. The V call is TRBV23-1, the J call TRBJ2-7, with 10 nucleotides matching TRBD1. TRBV23-1 is known as an ORF, though its function is uncertain. Trimming at V came to 0 bases and at J to 3 bases, leaving 11 bases not matched to a gene. There are 18 residues in the CDR3. The CDR3 sequence: CASSQSGSGTGVIYEQYF. DNA of the CDR3: TGCGCCAGCAGTCAATCGGGTTCCGGGACAGGGGTTATCTACGAGCAGTACTTC.

At least ten counts were recorded for this clonotype. V usage is TRBV7-3 and J usage is TRBJ2-3; no clear D gene. CDR1 and CDR2 from the germline V gene are SGHTA and FQGTGA. Trimming took off 2 bases at V and 9 bases at J, with 12 bases between the two ends. The CDR3 runs 13 residues. Here the CDR3 DNA reads TGTGCCAGCAGCTTATCTTCCTTGGAAACGCAGTATTTT. Its protein is CASSLSSLETQYF.

This clonotype occurred many times. The chain uses TRBV5-1 and TRBJ2-2; perhaps TRBD2 as D (6 bases). Germline-derived CDR1 and CDR2 are SGHRS and YFSETQ. Trimming removed 6 bases at V and 7 bases at J, with 16 bases between. The CDR3 is 14 amino acids. The CDR3 DNA is TGCGCCAGCACCCCCGGGAGTAAAGACGGGGAGCTGTTTTTT. Its protein product is CASTPGSKDGELFF. The variable domain in full, with the rest retrieved from reference TRBV5-1 and TRBJ2-2, is KAGVTQTPRYLIKTRGQQVTLSCSPISGHRSVSWYQQTPGQGLQFLFEYFSETQRNKGNFPGRFSGRQFSNSRSEMNVSTLELGDSALYLCASTPGSKDGELFFGEGSRLTVL.

Worth noting for this clonotype: An end of the junction differs from the germline gene, which may be a read error. The chain is built from TRBV12-3 or TRBV12-4 and TRBJ2-5, with 9 bases that match TRBD2. The CDR3 is made up of 15 amino acids. Written as DNA, the CDR3 is TGTTCCAGCAGTCTCAGCGGGAGGCCCCAAGAGACCCAGTACTTC. The encoded protein is CSSSLSGRPQETQYF.